This entry features one TCR beta chain sequence. The sample is drawn from a study of blood T cell repertoires in COVID-19. The wider study: In each case, the material was cDNA or gDNA derived from T cells, B-cell-depleted T cells, or PBMCs.

In the study's own analysis: Reference gene primers were amplified, and this amplification served to estimate nucleated cell counts. Sequencing used immunoSEQ multiplex PCR; TCRdb keeps in-frame clones, though not all of them. Clone size and V and J calls were adopted from that table, with D and trimming inferred from the DNA. The repertoire includes approximately 240,000 clones, roughly 90% of them detected once, and just under 6.5% sits in the top ten. Grouping used clinical history reported by participants in a survey and questionnaire. With 5 bases clipped from V and 7 bases from J, the junction kept 7 bases outside the gene matches. Germline V gene sequence: CDR1 SGHTA, CDR2 FQGTGA. The CDR3 sequence is 13 residues long.

Sequences were obtained from PBMCs or T cells enriched from blood (not recorded which). The clonotype was recovered from a woman in her thirties with acute COVID-19. This rearrangement joins TRBV7-3 to TRBJ2-5; TRBD2 aligns across 7 bases. In DNA, the CDR3 is TGTGCCAGCAGCGACGGACTAGATGGGACCCAGTACTTC. Amino acids: CASSDGLDGTQYF. The whole variable domain, remainder taken from reference TRBV7-3 and TRBJ2-5, is GAGVSQTPSNKVTEKGKYVELRCDPISGHTALYWYRQSLGQGPEFLIYFQGTGAADDSGLPNDRFFAVRPEGSVSTLKIQRTERGDSAVYLCASSDGLDGTQYFGPGTRLLVL.